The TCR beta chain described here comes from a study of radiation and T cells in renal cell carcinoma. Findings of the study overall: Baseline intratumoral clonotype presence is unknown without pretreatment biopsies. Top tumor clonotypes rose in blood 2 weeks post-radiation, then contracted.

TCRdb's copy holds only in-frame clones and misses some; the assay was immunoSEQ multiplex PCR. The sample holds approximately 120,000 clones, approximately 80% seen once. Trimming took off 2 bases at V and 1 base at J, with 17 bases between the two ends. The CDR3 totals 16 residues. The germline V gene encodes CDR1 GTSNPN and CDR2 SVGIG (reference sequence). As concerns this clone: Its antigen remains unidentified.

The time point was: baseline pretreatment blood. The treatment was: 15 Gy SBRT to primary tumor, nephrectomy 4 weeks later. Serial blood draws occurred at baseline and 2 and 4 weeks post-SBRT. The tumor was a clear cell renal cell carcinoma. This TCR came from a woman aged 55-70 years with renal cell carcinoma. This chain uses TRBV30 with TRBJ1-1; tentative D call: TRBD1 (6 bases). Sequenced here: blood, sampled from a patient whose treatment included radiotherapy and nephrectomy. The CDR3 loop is CAWSWTAWGPNTEAFF. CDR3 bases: TGTGCCTGGAGTTGGACAGCTTGGGGGCCGAACACTGAAGCTTTCTTT.